The present T cell receptor beta chain was sequenced within a study of shared clonotypes between healthy human individuals. As for the study in general: Ranging from 18 to 49 in age, donors were two women and a few men. CD4 naive and CD4 memory each took three plates per donor, while CD8 naive took two and CD8 memory one. Study-wide points: As a rule, naive subsets had a larger estimated richness than memory subsets.

This clone was picked up a small number of times. Its antigen is undetermined. Germline is not matched at one junction end, which may reflect a read error. This CDR3 spans 9 amino acids. From germline, CDR1 is LNHDA and CDR2 SQIVND (reference sequence). Researchers ran the assay at a deep level. The assay was immunoSEQ multiplex PCR, and TCRdb's table has in-frame clones only and misses some. The table includes millions of clones, around 94% detected once. This chain joins TRBV19 and TRBJ1-2; no clear D gene. This sequence originates from a man aged 18 to 29 in good health. The sample comprised naive CD4+ T cells sorted from blood. Subset of the sample: CD45RA+ positively selected. CDR3 nucleotide sequence: TGTGCCAGTAGTATAAGCCTACTCTTC. Its protein is CASSISLLF. The full variable domain, with the rest looked up from reference TRBV19 and TRBJ1-2, is DGGITQSPKYLFRKEGQNVTLSCEQNLNHDAMYWYRQDPGQGLRLIYYSQIVNDFQKGDIAEGYSVSREKKESFPLTVTSAQKNPTAFYLCASSISLLFGSGTRLTVV.